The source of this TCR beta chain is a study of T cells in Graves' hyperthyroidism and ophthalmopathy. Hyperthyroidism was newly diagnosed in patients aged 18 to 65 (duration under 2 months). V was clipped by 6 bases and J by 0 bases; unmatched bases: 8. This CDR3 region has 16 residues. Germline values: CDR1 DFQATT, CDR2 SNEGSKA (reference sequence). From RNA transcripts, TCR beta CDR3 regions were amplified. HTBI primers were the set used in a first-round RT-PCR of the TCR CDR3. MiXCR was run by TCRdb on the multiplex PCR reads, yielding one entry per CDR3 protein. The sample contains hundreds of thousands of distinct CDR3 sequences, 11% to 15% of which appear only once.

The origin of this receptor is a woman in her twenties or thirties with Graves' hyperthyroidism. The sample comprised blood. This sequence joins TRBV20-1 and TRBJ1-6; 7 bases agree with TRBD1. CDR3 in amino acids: CSASGPGGSYNSPLHF. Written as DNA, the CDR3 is TGCAGTGCCAGTGGGCCAGGGGGCTCCTATAATTCACCCCTCCACTTT.